The 17 T cell receptor beta chains listed next were all sequenced from one sample in a study of a mutant IDH1 vaccine in newly diagnosed glioma. Time point specified: week 23, last vaccination. In the vaccine, a single dose held 300 ug of the mutant IDH1 20-mer peptide, along with topical imiquimod. Generated by immunoSEQ multiplex PCR, the TCRdb table keeps only in-frame clones and is missing some. The profile shows about 55,000 clones, under 90% of them singletons. No antigen has been assigned to these receptors. The sample was PBMCs, taken from a glioma patient whose treatment included an IDH1 peptide vaccine. These receptors came from a man aged 40-55 years with glioma.

V usage is TRBV5-1 and J usage is TRBJ1-5, with D unclear. The CDR3 extends over 14 amino acids. Trimming cost V 0 bases and J 0 bases, with 4 bases left between them. CDR1 is SGHRS, CDR2 YFSETQ, per germline. CDR3 in amino acids: CASSLEGSNQPQHF. CDR3 sequence (DNA): TGCGCCAGCAGCTTGGAGGGTAGCAATCAGCCCCAGCATTTT.

The V gene is TRBV6-4, the J gene TRBJ2-1; 10 bases are shared with TRBD2. Germline trimming cut 6 bases from V and 3 bases from J; bases unmatched to any gene: 5. CDR3 size: 15 residues. The germline CDR1 and CDR2 sequences are MRHNA and SNTAGT. CDR3 loop: CASSKTSGDYNEQFF. The CDR3, as DNA: TGTGCCAGCAGCAAAACTAGCGGGGACTACAATGAGCAGTTCTTC.

V usage is TRBV5-1 and J usage is TRBJ1-1; 10 nucleotides agree with TRBD1. Losses at the gene ends were 0 bases for V and 2 bases for J; bases not matched to a gene: 13. Germline assignment: CDR1 SGHRS and CDR2 YFSETQ. CDR3 length equals 19 residues. The CDR3 loop reads CASSLVFAGTGASNTEAFF. As DNA, the CDR3 is TGCGCCAGCAGCTTGGTATTCGCCGGGACAGGGGCTTCAAACACTGAAGCTTTCTTT. The full variable domain, with the rest looked up from reference TRBV5-1 and TRBJ1-1, is KAGVTQTPRYLIKTRGQQVTLSCSPISGHRSVSWYQQTPGQGLQFLFEYFSETQRNKGNFPGRFSGRQFSNSRSEMNVSTLELGDSALYLCASSLVFAGTGASNTEAFFGQGTRLTVV.

The chain has TRBV9 and TRBJ2-1; D unclear. Germline CDR1 reads SGDLS; CDR2 reads YYNGEE. The CDR3 runs to 17 residues. V lost 1 base and J 0 bases, leaving 14 bases between the germline ends. CDR3 nucleotide sequence: TGTGCCAGCAGCGTAAGTAAGACCGAGAGCTCCTACAATGAGCAGTTCTTC. Amino acid sequence: CASSVSKTESSYNEQFF.

The chain joins TRBV19 to TRBJ2-3; perhaps TRBD1 as D (6 bases). Trimming took 4 bases from V and 4 from J, leaving 15 bases between them. CDR3 size: 15 residues. Germline-derived CDR1 and CDR2 are LNHDA and SQIVND (reference sequence). This CDR3 reads CASSNLGRGADTQYF. The CDR3 region has the DNA TGTGCCAGTAGTAACCTCGGCAGGGGCGCAGATACGCAGTATTTT.

The rearrangement joins TRBV11-2 to TRBJ2-5, with D perhaps matching TRBD1 (5 bases). This CDR3 spans 12 amino acids. V was pared by 3 bases and J by 5 bases, with 7 bases between. The V gene's germline CDR1 is SGHAT and CDR2 FQNNGV. CDR3 coding DNA: TGTGCCAGCAGCTTCAGGGCCGAGACCCAGTACTTC. Amino acids: CASSFRAETQYF.

This clone was recorded once. The chain combines TRBV5-1 with TRBJ2-3; 11 bases match TRBD2. Germline trimming cut 4 bases from V and 2 bases from J; bases unmatched to any gene: 6. From germline, CDR1 is SGHRS and CDR2 YFSETQ. This CDR3 region has 16 residues. As DNA, the CDR3 is TGCGCCAGCAGCATAATAGCGGGGGGGTTCACAGATACGCAGTATTTT. This encodes CASSIIAGGFTDTQYF.

J is TRBJ2-7 and V is TRBV9; no firm D call. V was shortened by 0 bases and J by 4 bases, with 14 bases between the two germline ends. The CDR3 consists of 15 residues. Germline V gene sequence: CDR1 SGDLS, CDR2 YYNGEE. This chain's CDR3 is CASSVATQTLYEQYF. Written as DNA, the CDR3 is TGTGCCAGCAGCGTAGCTACGCAGACACTTTACGAGCAGTACTTC.

The gene calls are TRBV6-6 and TRBJ2-2; D is perhaps TRBD1 (6 bases). There are 14 residues in the CDR3. The germline CDR1 and CDR2 sequences are MNHNY and SVGAGI (reference sequence). V lost 6 bases, J lost 1 base, and 9 bases lay in between. CDR3 region: CASRQDRNTGELFF. The DNA for the CDR3 is TGTGCCAGCAGACAGGACAGGAACACCGGGGAGCTGTTTTTT.

V and J are TRBV10-3 and TRBJ1-2; TRBD1 matches 7 bases. J was trimmed by 7 bases and V by 2 bases; bases with no gene match: 7. The CDR3 runs 14 residues. CDR1 and CDR2 from the germline V gene are ENHRY and SYGVKD. CDR3: CAISEGGQSPGYTF. The CDR3 DNA sequence: TGTGCCATCAGTGAGGGGGGACAGTCGCCTGGCTACACCTTC.

This clone was observed once. This chain joins TRBV5-1 and TRBJ1-1; tentatively, D is TRBD1 (5 bases). The germline gives CDR1 SGHRS, CDR2 YFSETQ. The V and J ends lost 0 bases and 6 bases respectively, with 18 bases between them. The CDR3 covers 16 residues. The CDR3: CASSLDGGVRSAEAFF. Here the CDR3 DNA reads TGCGCCAGCAGCTTGGATGGGGGGGTCCGGAGCGCTGAAGCTTTCTTT.

The V gene is TRBV13, the J gene TRBJ2-3; TRBD2 agrees at 16 bases. Losses at the gene ends were 4 bases for V and 4 bases for J; bases not matched to a gene: 11. Looked up from germline, CDR1 is PRHDT and CDR2 is FYEKMQ (reference sequence). The CDR3 spans 19 residues. The CDR3 bases are TGTGCCAGCAGCTCCGGGACTAGCGGGGGGGCAAAGCCCCCAGATACGCAGTATTTT. As protein: CASSSGTSGGAKPPDTQYF.

This chain links TRBV9 with TRBJ1-4; 8 nucleotides align to TRBD1. Unmatched junction bases numbered 10, after V lost 4 bases and J lost 8 bases. This CDR3 region has 15 residues. CDR1 SGDLS and CDR2 YYNGEE come from the germline V gene. As DNA, the CDR3 is TGTGCCAGCAGCCCACGGACAGGGCTGGCGGAAAAACTGTTTTTT. Translating it yields CASSPRTGLAEKLFF. Combining the CDR3 with reference TRBV9 and TRBJ1-4 gives the whole variable domain DSGVTQTPKHLITATGQRVTLRCSPRSGDLSVYWYQQSLDQGLQFLIQYYNGEERAKGNILERFSAQQFPDLHSELNLSSLELGDSALYFCASSPRTGLAEKLFFGSGTQLSVL.

The gene calls are TRBV29-1 and TRBJ2-7; D is perhaps TRBD1 or TRBD2 (6 bases each). Germline V lookup: CDR1 SQVTM, CDR2 ANQGSEA. V was shortened by 5 bases and J by 6 bases, with 14 bases between the two germline ends. The CDR3 has 12 residues. For the CDR3, the DNA is TGCAGCGTTAAACGGGGGCCGAGCGAGCAGTACTTC. It codes for CSVKRGPSEQYF.

The rearrangement joins TRBV27 to TRBJ1-2; D not certain. This CDR3 has 12 amino acids. Trimming pared 6 bases from V and 6 bases from J, leaving 11 bases between. Germline CDR1 reads MNHEY; CDR2 reads SMNVEV (reference sequence). The chain's CDR3 is CASSSTLHGYTF. The CDR3 DNA reads as TGTGCCAGCAGCTCCACCCTGCATGGCTACACCTTC.

This clone was detected a few times. The chain joins TRBV2 to TRBJ2-1, with TRBD2 matching over 14 bases. Germline V lookup: CDR1 SNHLY, CDR2 FYNNEI. The trim removed 8 bases at V and 5 bases at J, leaving 5 bases unmatched. The CDR3 runs to 15 residues. The CDR3, as DNA: TGTGCCAGCTCCAGACTAGCGGGGGGGAACAATGAGCAGTTCTTC. Its protein is CASSRLAGGNNEQFF.

This clone was observed a single time. The chain joins TRBV6-1 to TRBJ2-7; D perhaps matches TRBD2 (5 bases). CDR1 MNHNS and CDR2 SASEGT come from the germline V gene. V lost 1 base and J 0 bases, leaving 10 bases between the germline ends. CDR3 length: 15 residues. Here the CDR3 reads CASSEEVGSSYEQYF. Written as DNA, the CDR3 is TGTGCCAGCAGTGAAGAGGTAGGGAGCTCCTACGAGCAGTACTTC.